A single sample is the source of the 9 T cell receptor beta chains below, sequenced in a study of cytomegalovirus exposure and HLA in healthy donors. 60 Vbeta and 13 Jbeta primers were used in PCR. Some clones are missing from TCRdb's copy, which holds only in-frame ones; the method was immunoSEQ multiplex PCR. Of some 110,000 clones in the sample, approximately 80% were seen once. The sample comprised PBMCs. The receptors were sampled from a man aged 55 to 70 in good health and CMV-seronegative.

In DNA, the CDR3 is TGTGCCAGCAGCCCGACAGGGGGCTATAATTCACCCCTCCACTTT. Translating it yields CASSPTGGYNSPLHF. The chain joins TRBV7-2 to TRBJ1-6, with 9 nucleotides matching TRBD1. The V gene end was trimmed by 5 bases and the J gene end by 3 bases; junction bases not matched to a gene: 2. CDR1 is SGHTA and CDR2 is FQGNSA in the germline V gene. CDR3 length equals 15 residues. Supplemented by reference TRBV7-2 and TRBJ1-6, the full variable domain reads GAGVSQSPSNKVTEKGKDVELRCDPISGHTALYWYRQSLGQGLEFLIYFQGNSAPDKSGLPSDRFSAERTGGSVSTLTIQRTQQEDSAVYLCASSPTGGYNSPLHFGNGTRLTVT.

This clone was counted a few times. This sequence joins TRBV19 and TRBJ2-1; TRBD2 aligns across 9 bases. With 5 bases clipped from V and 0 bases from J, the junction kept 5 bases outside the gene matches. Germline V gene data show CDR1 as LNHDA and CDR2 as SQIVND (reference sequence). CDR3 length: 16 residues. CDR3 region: CASSPLAGASYNEQFF. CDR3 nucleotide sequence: TGTGCCAGTAGTCCCTTAGCGGGGGCCTCCTACAATGAGCAGTTCTTC. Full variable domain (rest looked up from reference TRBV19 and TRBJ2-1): DGGITQSPKYLFRKEGQNVTLSCEQNLNHDAMYWYRQDPGQGLRLIYYSQIVNDFQKGDIAEGYSVSREKKESFPLTVTSAQKNPTAFYLCASSPLAGASYNEQFFGPGTRLTVL.

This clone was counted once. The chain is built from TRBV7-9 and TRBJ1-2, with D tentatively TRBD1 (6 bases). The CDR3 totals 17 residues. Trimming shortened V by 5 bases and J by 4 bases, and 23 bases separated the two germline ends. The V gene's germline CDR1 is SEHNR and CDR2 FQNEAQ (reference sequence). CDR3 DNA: TGTGCCAGCAGCATGGGGACACCCCAGGGATTTTTCTATGGCTACACCTTC. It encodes CASSMGTPQGFFYGYTF.

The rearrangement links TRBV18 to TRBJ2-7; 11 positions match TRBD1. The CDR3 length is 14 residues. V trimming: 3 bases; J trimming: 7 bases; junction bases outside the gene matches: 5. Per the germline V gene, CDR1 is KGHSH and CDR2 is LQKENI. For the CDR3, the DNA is TGTGCCAGCTCACCCGGGACAGGGGGTCTGGAGCAGTACTTC. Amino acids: CASSPGTGGLEQYF.

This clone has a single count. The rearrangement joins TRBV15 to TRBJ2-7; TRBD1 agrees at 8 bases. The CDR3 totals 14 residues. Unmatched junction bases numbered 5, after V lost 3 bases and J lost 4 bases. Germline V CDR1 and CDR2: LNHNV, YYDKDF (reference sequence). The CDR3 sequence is CATSRTDREYEQYF. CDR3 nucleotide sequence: TGTGCCACCAGCAGGACGGACAGGGAGTACGAGCAGTACTTC.

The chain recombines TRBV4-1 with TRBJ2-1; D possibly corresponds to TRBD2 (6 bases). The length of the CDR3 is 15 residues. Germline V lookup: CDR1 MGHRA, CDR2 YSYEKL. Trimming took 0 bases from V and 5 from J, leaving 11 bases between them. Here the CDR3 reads CASSQDLLANNEQFF. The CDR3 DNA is TGCGCCAGCAGCCAAGATCTACTAGCTAACAATGAGCAGTTCTTC.

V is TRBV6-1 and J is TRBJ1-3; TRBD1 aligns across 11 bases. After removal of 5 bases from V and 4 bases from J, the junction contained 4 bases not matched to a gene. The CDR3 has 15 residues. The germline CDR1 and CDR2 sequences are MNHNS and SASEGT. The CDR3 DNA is TGTGCCAGCAGTAGGACAGGGGGCGAAGGAAACACCATATATTTT. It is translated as CASSRTGGEGNTIYF.

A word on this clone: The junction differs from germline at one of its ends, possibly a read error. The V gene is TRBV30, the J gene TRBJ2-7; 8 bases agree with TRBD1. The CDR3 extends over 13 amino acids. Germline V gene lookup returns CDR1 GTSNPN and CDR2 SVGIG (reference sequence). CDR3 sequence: CAWSTGGFGERYF. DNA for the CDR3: TGTGCCTGGAGTACAGGGGGGTTCGGCGAGCGGTACTTC.

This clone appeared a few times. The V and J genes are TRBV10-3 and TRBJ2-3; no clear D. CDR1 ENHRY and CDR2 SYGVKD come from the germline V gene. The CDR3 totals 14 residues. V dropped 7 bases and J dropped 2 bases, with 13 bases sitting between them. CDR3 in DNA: TGTGCCATCACTCTTGGCGGATCCACAGATACGCAGTATTTT. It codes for CAITLGGSTDTQYF.